This T cell receptor (beta chain) appears in the sequencing data of a study of blood T cells in healthy people across ages. Study context: Per two T cells, template switching captured roughly one barcoded beta molecule.

Study-wide points: The donors' CMV status was not determined, possibly confounding changes in expanded clonotypes. In older individuals, TCR beta diversity per million T cells was lower, falling roughly linearly with age.

A word on this clonotype: Its specificity is unknown.

All donors came from Russia, were Caucasian and healthy, and spanned ages roughly 6 to 100. The germline V gene has CDR1 MNHEY and CDR2 SMNVEV (reference sequence). The CDR3 has 16 amino acids. Trimming stripped 3 bases from V and 2 bases from J, with 16 bases between. A second PCR, run for about 7 to 11 cycles, used a sample-barcoded 5' primer plus a J-beta primer mix. TCRdb fed the 5' RACE reads into MiXCR, producing one record per CDR3 protein. The table includes 870,000 or so distinct CDR3 sequences, around 26% detected once. This clonotype was obtained from a woman older than 75 in good health. Material for sequencing was blood. The J gene is TRBJ1-2, the V gene TRBV27; D is ambiguous. CDR3 residues: CASSLYSPTANYGYTF. The CDR3 bases are TGTGCCAGCAGTTTGTATTCTCCTACGGCAAACTATGGCTACACCTTC.